The subject of this entry is one T cell receptor beta chain. Its cognate antigen has yet to be identified. No quality values exist for individual bases; no much larger clone is one base distant. This sample's time point label indicates: naive CD8 control sorted from an acute-time-point sample. Enrolled in the Montreal Hepatitis C Cohort (HEPCO) in Canada, the donors were people who inject drugs, and these donors were followed every 3 months. A positive HCV RNA or antibody test that followed a negative test within the previous 24 weeks was the definition used for acute primary HCV infection. Surface staining used CD3, CD8 and CD45RO antibodies, with an aqua fixable dye to exclude dead cells. The cohort also included several subjects who developed chronic infection, defined as HCV RNA positivity at 24 weeks. Once thawed from cryostorage, peripheral blood mononuclear cells underwent negative selection via the MACS CD8+ T cell Isolation Kit to obtain CD8+ T cells. Cells were sorted on a BD FACSAria II cell sorter.

Genomic DNA was extracted from the FACS-sorted cells, and the TCRbeta chains were sequenced by the commercial immunoSEQ service. The authors' pipeline ran thus. ImmunoSEQ Analyzer software v3.0 and R v3.5.1 were the tools used to analyze the repertoire data. Only productive rearrangements were analyzed, because sequences with stop codons or out-of-frame rearrangements were removed. Simpson diversity, Shannon entropy, CDR3 length and nucleotide addition metrics were obtained from the sequencing provider. Based on frequency, clonotypes were placed into dominant, sub-dominant, low or lowest abundance groups, and clonotypes under 0.1% were left out of most analyses. A CDR3 amino acid clonotype was designated public if detected in at least two subjects at a cumulative frequency of at least 0.5%. TCRdb provides this immuneACCESS table in a form limited to in-frame rearrangements. Some clones are lacking; in checked studies, under half of them reflect an unresolved V gene, and why the rest are absent is not known. V and J calls and clone size are copied from that table; D and trimming were computed from the DNA. Recorded for this sample are 35,000 to 40,000 clones; 80% to 90% of them occurred a single time. 0.5% of the sample goes to the ten largest clones.

The data stem from a study of CD8 T cells in acute hepatitis C reinfection (dated by TCRdb to about 2021). About the investigation overall: The TCRbeta repertoire of CD8+ T cells specific for the HCV NS3-1073 epitope was profiled during acute infection and after viral clearance. Paired acute and follow-up samples were contributed by four of the spontaneous resolvers.

General study outcomes and caveats: High diversity was observed in NS3-1073 specific repertoires, and no significant differences in diversity were found between acute resolver, follow-up resolver and acute chronic samples. Only the TCRbeta chain was sequenced in bulk, so alphabeta pairing of public clonotypes could not be determined. CDR3 sequences shared with other epitopes were rarely observed, and exact matching may have been limited by differing sequencing approaches. NS3-1073 specific cells were too rare to sort in chronically infected subjects, so no follow-up repertoires exist for those subjects. All groups showed preferential use of the TRBV04 and TRBV06 gene families, a pattern that overrepresentation in the naive pool did not explain. Some 13 public clonotypes were found regardless of outcome; one public clonotype used V04-02/J02-02.

V trim: 1 base; J trim: 5 bases; unmatched bases: 11. Reading from cysteine to phenylalanine, the CDR3 counts 17 amino acids. Just CDR3 DNA is preserved here, 51 bases in frame from base 1. Via the germline V gene (reference sequence), CDR1 is SGHKS and CDR2 YYEKEE. The chain joins TRBV5-5 to TRBJ1-4, with 7 middle bases fitting TRBD1. This sequence originates from a man in his thirties or forties with chronic hepatitis C. The sample taken for sequencing was naive CD8+ T cells from PBMCs. The sample's cell subset or site label is to be understood as: sorted total naive CD45RO-negative CD8+ T cells. The nucleotide sequence reads as follows: TGTGCCAGCAGCTTGACCCCCATGACAGGGACGAATGAAAAACTGTTTTTT. It translates as CASSLTPMTGTNEKLFF.